This TCR beta chain was identified during a study of blood T cell repertoires in COVID-19 (dated by TCRdb to 2019 to 2021). Turning to the overall study: Collaborator samples came from the United States, Italy and Spain and covered acute and convalescent phases of COVID-19. Samples came from the ongoing ImmuneRACE study (first 160 participants) plus 1,254 subjects from 6 global collaborators. The repertoires were released in a freely available public database meant as a resource for research on the immune response to SARS-CoV-2. Where HLA class I and class II types were available, the types were taken from metadata supplied by the sample provider, not from assay-based typing. A de-identified subject ID, COVID-19 status, age in years and sex were almost always included in the sample metadata. Deeply sampled blood TCRbeta repertoires from subjects exposed to, actively infected with, or recovered from COVID-19 were included in the dataset. The material from the prospective study consisted of cDNA or gDNA derived from T cells, B-cell-depleted T cells, or PBMCs. Broader findings and caveats from the paper: How much clinical and demographic metadata was included differed by source and by participant, and the metadata was provided uncurated.

As for this clone: Its binding antigen is unknown. Nothing much larger sits one base from this clone, and base qualities are not available.

One collaborating source in Seattle enrolled patients during active infection and followed them longitudinally through the course of disease. Each collaborating institution followed its own protocols to collect whole blood in K2EDTA tubes. Collaborator samples were shipped for TCRbeta analysis as frozen whole blood, isolated PBMCs, or DNA extracted from either sample type. The immunoSEQ Assay, a bias-controlled multiplex PCR, was used to amplify TCRbeta CDR3 regions from genomic DNA. Per the authors' processing: The number of nucleated cells in each sample was estimated by amplification of reference gene primers within the assay. To quantify the absolute abundance of each unique TCRbeta CDR3 rearrangement, sequence reads were collapsed and filtered. Productive Simpson clonality was computed per sample as the square root of Simpson's diversity index over productive rearrangements. TCRdb carries this immuneACCESS record with in-frame sequences only. Its versions omit some clonotypes, under half of them owing to an unresolved V gene in the studies checked, with the rest unexplained. The V and J calls and clone size come from that table; D and trimming were worked out from the DNA. The sample yields more than 200,000 clones; roughly nine tenths were counted once. About 9.4% of the sample lies in the top ten.

The CDR3 spans 14 residues, from the cysteine through the phenylalanine. The only DNA kept is the CDR3, 42 bases in frame from the first base. After removal of 5 bases from V and 1 base from J, the junction retains 2 bases not matched to a gene. The germline V gene provides CDR1 SGHVS and CDR2 FQNEAQ. The sequencing input was peripheral blood. This sequence uses TRBV7-8 and TRBJ1-5, and TRBD1 aligns with 7 junction nucleotides. The source is a woman aged 45-59 years with COVID-19, enrolled during active disease. The bases are TGTGCCAGCAGCCCGACAGGGAGCAATCAGCCCCAGCATTTT. This codes for CASSPTGSNQPQHF. Outside the CDR3, residues come from the reference TRBV7-8 and TRBJ1-5 proteins, so the full variable domain is: GAGVSQSPRYKVAKRGQDVALRCDPISGHVSLFWYQQALGQGPEFLTYFQNEAQLDKSGLPSDRFFAERPEGSVSTLKIQRTQQEDSAVYLCASSPTGSNQPQHFGDGTRLSIL.